Presented here are 16 T cell receptor beta chains from one specimen sequenced in a study of identical twins. Each CDR3 protein is one row after TCRdb ran MiXCR on the 5' RACE reads. This sample has a few hundred thousand distinct CDR3 sequences, with about 8% found just once. These data also featured in a second study, about yellow fever vaccine responses in identical twins.

The sequencing input was CD8+ T cells sorted from blood. All receptors derive from a woman younger than 35 in good health.

This chain links TRBV20-1 with TRBJ2-5; possible D gene TRBD2, 6 bases. Between the trimmed V and J ends, which lost 6 bases and 5 bases, there was a span of 16 bases. Per germline, CDR1 DFQATT and CDR2 SNEGSKA (reference sequence). This CDR3 has 13 residues. The CDR3 DNA sequence: TGCAGTGCCCGGTGGGGGGTCGGGGAGACCCAGTACTTC. Protein: CSARWGVGETQYF.

This chain links TRBV3-1 with TRBJ2-7; perhaps TRBD2 as D (5 bases). Germline V gene lookup returns CDR1 LGHDT and CDR2 YNNKEL (reference sequence). This CDR3 has 14 amino acids. The germline V and J ends were trimmed by 0 bases and 0 bases, with 6 bases remaining between them. CDR3: CASSQDGSSYEQYF. As DNA, the CDR3 is TGTGCCAGCAGCCAAGATGGGAGCTCCTACGAGCAGTACTTC.

This clonotype came up a few times. The V and J genes are TRBV27 and TRBJ2-1; D is unclear. The germline V and J ends were trimmed by 4 bases and 0 bases, with 13 bases remaining between them. The CDR3 contains 16 residues. Germline CDR1 is MNHEY and CDR2 is SMNVEV (reference sequence). The CDR3 spells CASSWSEPSSYNEQFF. The CDR3 DNA reads as TGTGCCAGCAGTTGGAGCGAACCGAGCTCCTACAATGAGCAGTTCTTC.

This chain connects TRBV11-2 to TRBJ2-7; possible D gene TRBD1, 5 bases. The CDR3 has 13 amino acids. The germline gives CDR1 SGHAT, CDR2 FQNNGV. Trimming stripped 2 bases from V and 5 bases from J, with 10 bases between. The CDR3: CASSLIDSNEQYF. CDR3 DNA: TGTGCCAGCAGCTTAATCGACAGTAACGAGCAGTACTTC.

The table lists this clonotype with many counts. The chain has TRBV4-2 and TRBJ2-3, with TRBD1 matching over 11 bases. The CDR3 runs 16 residues. Germline CDR1 is LGHNA and CDR2 is YNFKEQ. Unmatched junction bases numbered 7, after V lost 2 bases and J lost 6 bases. CDR3 nucleotides: TGTGCCAGCAGCCAACACCGGGACAGGGGGGCGGATACGCAGTATTTT. Translation gives CASSQHRDRGADTQYF.

The table lists this clonotype with many counts. The gene calls are TRBV29-1 and TRBJ2-1; D not resolved. The CDR3 spans 9 residues. Germline V gene data show CDR1 as SQVTM and CDR2 as ANQGSEA. Trimming removed 7 bases from V and 5 bases from J, with 3 bases in between. CDR3 loop: CSADNEQFF. CDR3 in DNA: TGCAGCGCGGACAATGAGCAGTTCTTC.

The V gene is TRBV27, the J gene TRBJ2-1, with D perhaps assigned TRBD1 or TRBD2 (5 bases each). CDR1 and CDR2 (germline): MNHEY, SMNVEV (reference sequence). This CDR3 is 13 amino acids long. The germline V and J ends were trimmed by 5 bases and 9 bases, with 14 bases remaining between them. CDR3 sequence reads: CASSPGTAREQFF. The CDR3 nucleotides read TGTGCCAGCAGTCCCGGGACGGCACGTGAGCAGTTCTTC.

This clonotype was seen ten or more times. The CDR3 spells CATSSGQGYEQFF. The CDR3 coding sequence is TGTGCCACCAGCAGCGGACAGGGCTATGAGCAGTTCTTC. This chain uses TRBV15 with TRBJ2-1, with TRBD1 identical over 8 bases. The CDR3 is 13 amino acids. V was pared by 3 bases and J by 8 bases, with 3 bases of the junction left unmatched. Germline V lookup: CDR1 LNHNV, CDR2 YYDKDF (reference sequence).

This clonotype came up many times. V gene TRBV11-1 combines with J gene TRBJ2-1; TRBD2 aligns across 10 bases. V was clipped by 4 bases and J by 5 bases; unmatched bases: 14. CDR3 length equals 18 residues. Looked up from germline, CDR1 is SGHAT and CDR2 is FQDESV (reference sequence). CDR3 coding DNA: TGTGCCAGCAGCTCGACTACTCGACTAGCGGGTTACCACAATGAGCAGTTCTTC. It codes for CASSSTTRLAGYHNEQFF. Complete variable domain (other parts from reference TRBV11-1 and TRBJ2-1): EAEVAQSPRYKITEKSQAVAFWCDPISGHATLYWYRQILGQGPELLVQFQDESVVDDSQLPKDRFSAERLKGVDSTLKIQPAELGDSAMYLCASSSTTRLAGYHNEQFFGPGTRLTVL.

This chain connects TRBV9 to TRBJ2-7, with a tentative D call TRBD1 (6 bases). Germline-derived CDR1 and CDR2 are SGDLS and YYNGEE. With 2 bases removed from V and 7 bases from J, the gap between germline ends came to 13 bases. This CDR3 is 13 amino acids long. CDR3 sequence: CASSVYNDREQYF. The CDR3 bases are TGTGCCAGCAGCGTTTACAACGACAGGGAGCAGTACTTC.

This rearrangement joins TRBV9 to TRBJ2-4; D is ambiguous. CDR3 length equals 13 residues. In germline, CDR1 is SGDLS, CDR2 YYNGEE. V was cut by 1 base and J by 4 bases, with 6 bases left in between. In DNA form, the CDR3 reads TGTGCCAGCAGCGTAACCGATAAAAACATTCAGTACTTC. As protein: CASSVTDKNIQYF.

This clonotype has just a few counts. The gene calls are TRBV4-3 and TRBJ2-1, with TRBD2 identical over 7 bases. CDR3 length: 15 amino acids. The V gene's germline CDR1 is LGHNA and CDR2 YSLEER. V was clipped by 0 bases and J by 6 bases; unmatched bases: 5. The CDR3 coding sequence is TGCGCCAGCAGCCAAGATAGGGGACTATTCAATGAGCAGTTCTTC. Protein: CASSQDRGLFNEQFF.

The CDR3 nucleotides are TGTGCCACCAGGGATAACGCCGGGGAGCTGTTTTTT. As protein: CATRDNAGELFF. V usage is TRBV24-1 and J usage is TRBJ2-2; D ambiguous. In germline, CDR1 is KGHDR, CDR2 SFDVKD. Trimming took 7 bases from V and 6 from J, leaving 8 bases between them. The CDR3 length is 12 residues.

V and J are TRBV6-5 and TRBJ2-7; D is possibly TRBD1 or TRBD2 (5 bases each). Trimming left V 3 bases short and J 4 bases short, with 16 bases between. Germline CDR1 and CDR2: MNHEY and SVGAGI. This CDR3 contains 15 residues. Written as DNA, the CDR3 is TGTGCCAGCAGTTATTATCAGGGAGACGTATACGAGCAGTACTTC. Protein sequence: CASSYYQGDVYEQYF.

The CDR3 DNA sequence: TGTGCCAGCAGTTTTGGGTTCGGGAACAGGACGGGCGCTGGCTACACCTTC. Encoded protein: CASSFGFGNRTGAGYTF. J is TRBJ1-2 and V is TRBV27; the D gene is possibly TRBD1 (5 bases). The CDR3 has 17 amino acids. Germline V gene sequence: CDR1 MNHEY, CDR2 SMNVEV (reference sequence). Trimming took 3 bases from V and 7 from J, leaving 24 bases between them.

This chain connects TRBV4-1 to TRBJ2-7; 7 bases agree with TRBD1. CDR1 is MGHRA and CDR2 is YSYEKL in the germline V gene. V lost 1 base, J lost 2 bases, and 8 bases stayed unmatched. The CDR3 totals 16 residues. The chain's CDR3 is CASSQVSWDSTYEQYF. The CDR3 DNA reads TGCGCCAGCAGCCAAGTATCTTGGGACAGCACCTACGAGCAGTACTTC.